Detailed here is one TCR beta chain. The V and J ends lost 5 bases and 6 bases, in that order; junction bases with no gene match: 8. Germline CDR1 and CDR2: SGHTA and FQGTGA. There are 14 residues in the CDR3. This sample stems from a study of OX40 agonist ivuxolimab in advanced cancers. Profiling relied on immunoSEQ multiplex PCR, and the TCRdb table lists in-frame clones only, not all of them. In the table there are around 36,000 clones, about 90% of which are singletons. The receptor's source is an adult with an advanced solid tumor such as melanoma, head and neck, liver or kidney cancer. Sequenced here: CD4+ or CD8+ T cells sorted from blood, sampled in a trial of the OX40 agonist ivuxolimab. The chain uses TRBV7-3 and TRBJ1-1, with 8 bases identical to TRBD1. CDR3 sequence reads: CASSPGQGGAEAFF. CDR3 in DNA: TGTGCCAGCAGCCCCGGACAGGGCGGAGCTGAAGCTTTCTTT.